The T cell receptor beta chain described here comes from a study of T cell responses to AZD1222 COVID-19 vaccine. Findings and limits, study-wide: White British ancestry dominated among donors, who included more females, and clonal diversity was possibly underestimated.

This CDR3 is 16 amino acids long. Germline V gene lookup returns CDR1 SNHLY and CDR2 FYNNEI. With V trimmed by 6 bases and J by 0 bases, 7 bases remained unmatched. Sequencing used immunoSEQ multiplex PCR; TCRdb keeps in-frame clones, though not all of them. The sample has around 44,000 clones, 65% to 90% seen once. Regarding this clone: As yet, its antigen is unknown.

The material was peripheral blood, obtained 28 days after the second AZD1222 dose. The sequence was obtained from an adult who received the AZD1222 COVID-19 vaccine. V gene TRBV2 combines with J gene TRBJ2-2, with 7 bases matching TRBD1. CDR3: CASRTGTASNTGELFF. The DNA of the CDR3 is TGTGCCAGCAGGACCGGGACAGCCTCGAACACCGGGGAGCTGTTTTTT.